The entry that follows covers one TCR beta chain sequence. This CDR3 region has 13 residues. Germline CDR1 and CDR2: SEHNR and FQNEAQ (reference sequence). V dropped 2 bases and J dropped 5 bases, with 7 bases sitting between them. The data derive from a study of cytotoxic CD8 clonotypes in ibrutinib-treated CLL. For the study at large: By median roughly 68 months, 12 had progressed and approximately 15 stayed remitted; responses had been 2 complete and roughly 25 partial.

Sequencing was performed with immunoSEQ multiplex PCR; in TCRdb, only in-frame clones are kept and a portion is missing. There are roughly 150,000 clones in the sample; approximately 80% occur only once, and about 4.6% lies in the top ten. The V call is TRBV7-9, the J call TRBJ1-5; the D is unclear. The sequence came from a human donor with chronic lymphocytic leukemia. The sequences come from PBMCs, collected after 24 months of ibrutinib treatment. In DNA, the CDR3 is TGTGCCAGCAGCTTAAGAGTAGATCAGCCCCAGCATTTT. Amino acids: CASSLRVDQPQHF.